The T cell receptor beta chain under discussion was sequenced for a study of blood T cell repertoires in COVID-19. Study background: The United States, Italy and Spain supplied acute and convalescent COVID-19 samples. The cDNA or gDNA used as material had been derived from T cells, B-cell-depleted T cells, or PBMCs.

The length of the CDR3 is 16 residues. Germline V gene data show CDR1 as SGHRS and CDR2 as YFSETQ. Unmatched junction bases numbered 8, after V lost 0 bases and J lost 5 bases. Original methodology: Using reference gene primer amplification, nucleated cell counts were estimated. Sequencing was performed with immunoSEQ multiplex PCR; in TCRdb, only in-frame clones are kept and a portion is missing. V and J calls and clone size are copied from that table; D and trimming were computed from the DNA. Of 180,000 or so clones in the sample, around 83% were seen once. The clonotype comes from a man aged 18 to 30 with acute or convalescent COVID-19. The sequencing sample was made of peripheral blood. The rearrangement links TRBV5-1 to TRBJ1-5, with TRBD1 matching 7 bases. The CDR3 here is CASSLGLNTGDQPQHF. The CDR3 DNA reads TGCGCCAGCAGCTTGGGCCTGAATACAGGGGATCAGCCCCAGCATTTT.